This TCR beta chain originates from a study of T cell repertoires in cytomegalovirus infection. Study context: TCR beta signatures that were public indicated CMV infection and matching HLA type.

TCRdb ran MiXCR on the reads and lists one entry per CDR3 protein. The table lists a few hundred thousand distinct CDR3 sequences, roughly 15% of them singletons, with 12% in the top ten. Germline V CDR1 and CDR2: ENHRY, SYGVKD. The CDR3 sequence is 13 residues long. Trimming removed 2 bases at V and 4 bases at J, with 6 bases between. The sequencing sample was made of PBMCs. V is TRBV10-3 and J is TRBJ1-5; no reliable D call. This clonotype was obtained from a human donor in good health (CMV status not recorded). Some clones in this sample may be carry-over from other donors' samples. CDR3 protein: CAISETNNQPQHF. CDR3 DNA: TGTGCCATCAGTGAGACAAATAATCAGCCCCAGCATTTT.